This passage covers 9 T cell receptor beta chains from one sample sequenced in a study of cytomegalovirus exposure and HLA in healthy donors (dated by TCRdb to about 2017). The library was generated by the immunoSEQ multiplex PCR assay. The multiplex PCR relied on a mix of 60 forward primers for TCR Vbeta segments and 13 reverse primers for TCR Jbeta segments. The source is immuneACCESS, and TCRdb retained only in-frame sequences with V and J called. Part of the clones is not carried over; for the studies checked, unresolved V genes explain less than half of this, and the remainder is unexplained. This sample comprises approximately 97,000 clones, roughly 79% of them detected only once. Clones ranked in the top ten supply under 5.5% of the sample. The sequenced material came from PBMCs. Source of these receptors: a woman aged 70-85 years in good health and CMV-seropositive.

This clone was counted once. The same CDR3 arises from other DNA sequences in this sample as well. The chain joins TRBV7-3 to TRBJ2-5, with 13 nucleotides matching TRBD2. Germline assignment: CDR1 SGHTA and CDR2 FQGTGA. V was pared by 5 bases and J by 5 bases, with 5 bases of the junction left unmatched. The CDR3 contains 15 residues. The CDR3 protein is CASSLGTSGTETQYF. The DNA for the CDR3 is TGTGCCAGCAGCCTCGGGACTAGCGGGACCGAGACCCAGTACTTC.

The chain is built from TRBV7-2 and TRBJ2-5; D perhaps matches TRBD2 (6 bases). In germline, CDR1 is SGHTA, CDR2 FQGNSA. The CDR3 has 14 amino acids. The V and J ends lost 3 bases and 5 bases respectively, with 13 bases between them. The CDR3 spells CASSFVAAIETQYF. The CDR3 bases are TGTGCCAGCAGCTTCGTAGCGGCAATTGAGACCCAGTACTTC. The full variable domain, with the rest looked up from reference TRBV7-2 and TRBJ2-5, is GAGVSQSPSNKVTEKGKDVELRCDPISGHTALYWYRQSLGQGLEFLIYFQGNSAPDKSGLPSDRFSAERTGGSVSTLTIQRTQQEDSAVYLCASSFVAAIETQYFGPGTRLLVL.

The chain is built from TRBV4-2 and TRBJ1-1; D not certain. Trimming took off 2 bases at V and 1 base at J, with 14 bases between the two ends. Germline CDR1 LGHNA, CDR2 YNFKEQ. The CDR3 runs 16 residues. CDR3 nucleotide sequence: TGTGCCAGCAGCCAAATGAGGGCGGGAAAGAACACTGAAGCTTTCTTT. It translates to CASSQMRAGKNTEAFF.

The rearrangement links TRBV4-2 to TRBJ2-7; TRBD1 agrees at 7 bases. Germline-derived CDR1 and CDR2 are LGHNA and YNFKEQ. Trimming removed 4 bases from V and 4 bases from J; junction bases left unmatched: 13. This CDR3 contains 16 residues. CDR3 nucleotide sequence: TGTGCCAGCAGCCCTTCCTCCGGGACAGAAAATTACGAGCAGTACTTC. Translated, it gives CASSPSSGTENYEQYF.

This chain links TRBV19 with TRBJ2-2, with 9 nucleotides matching TRBD1. The trim removed 9 bases at V and 4 bases at J, leaving 3 bases unmatched. In germline, CDR1 is LNHDA, CDR2 SQIVND (reference sequence). The CDR3 is 13 residues long. CDR3 protein: CASTTGGTGELFF. The CDR3 bases are TGTGCCAGCACGACAGGGGGCACCGGGGAGCTGTTTTTT. The variable domain in full, completed from reference TRBV19 and TRBJ2-2, reads DGGITQSPKYLFRKEGQNVTLSCEQNLNHDAMYWYRQDPGQGLRLIYYSQIVNDFQKGDIAEGYSVSREKKESFPLTVTSAQKNPTAFYLCASTTGGTGELFFGEGSRLTVL.

V gene TRBV5-4 combines with J gene TRBJ1-4, with TRBD1 identical over 9 bases. The CDR3 has 14 residues. With V trimmed by 4 bases and J by 8 bases, 6 bases remained unmatched. Per the germline V gene, CDR1 is SGHNT and CDR2 is YYREEE (reference sequence). CDR3 sequence reads: CASSLTGGQEKLFF. The CDR3 DNA is TGTGCCAGCAGCCTCACAGGGGGCCAAGAAAAACTGTTTTTT.

This clone was seen more than once but under ten times. The rearrangement uses TRBV4-1 and TRBJ1-1; D might be TRBD1 (5 bases). The V and J ends lost 4 bases and 6 bases respectively, with 24 bases between them. The CDR3 consists of 17 residues. Germline lookup yields CDR1 MGHRA and CDR2 YSYEKL. The chain's CDR3 is CASSRMGGRLDPAEAFF. The CDR3 nucleotides are TGCGCCAGCAGCCGGATGGGGGGACGCCTGGATCCGGCTGAAGCTTTCTTT.

A note on this clone: The junction shows a germline mismatch at one end, possibly a read error. The chain recombines TRBV7-9 with TRBJ1-3, with no clear D. CDR1 is SEHNR and CDR2 is FQNEAQ in the germline V gene (reference sequence). This CDR3 spans 17 amino acids. CDR3 sequence: CSSSLVLSLDYGNTIYF. CDR3 in DNA: TGTTCCAGCAGCTTAGTTCTAAGTCTCGACTATGGAAACACCATATATTTT.

The chain recombines TRBV2 with TRBJ2-7; perhaps TRBD1 as D (5 bases). Trimming took 7 bases from V and 0 from J, leaving 16 bases between them. Germline values: CDR1 SNHLY, CDR2 FYNNEI. This CDR3 has 15 amino acids. CDR3 loop: CASKAHGDSSYEQYF. Here the CDR3 DNA reads TGTGCCAGCAAGGCCCATGGCGACAGCTCCTACGAGCAGTACTTC. Drawing the rest from reference TRBV2 and TRBJ2-7, the complete variable domain is EPEVTQTPSHQVTQMGQEVILRCVPISNHLYFYWYRQILGQKVEFLVSFYNNEISEKSEIFDDQFSVERPDGSNFTLKIRSTKLEDSAMYFCASKAHGDSSYEQYFGPGTRLTVT.